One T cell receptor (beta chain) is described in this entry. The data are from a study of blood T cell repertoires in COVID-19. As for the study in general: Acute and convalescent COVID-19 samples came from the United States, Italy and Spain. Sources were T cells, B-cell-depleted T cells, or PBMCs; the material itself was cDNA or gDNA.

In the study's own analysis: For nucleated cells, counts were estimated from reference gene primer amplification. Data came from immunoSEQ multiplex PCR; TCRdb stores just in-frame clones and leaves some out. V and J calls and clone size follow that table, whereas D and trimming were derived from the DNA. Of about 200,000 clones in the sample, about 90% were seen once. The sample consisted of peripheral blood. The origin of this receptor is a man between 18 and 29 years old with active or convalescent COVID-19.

Written as DNA, the CDR3 is TGTGCCACACAACGAAGGACAGTCGACACCGGGGAGCTGTTTTTT. Its protein product is CATQRRTVDTGELFF. The chain links TRBV27 to TRBJ2-2; the D gene is possibly TRBD1 (6 bases). The V end was cut by 10 bases, the J end by 3 bases, with 18 bases between. Germline CDR1 is MNHEY and CDR2 is SMNVEV (reference sequence). This CDR3 region has 15 residues.